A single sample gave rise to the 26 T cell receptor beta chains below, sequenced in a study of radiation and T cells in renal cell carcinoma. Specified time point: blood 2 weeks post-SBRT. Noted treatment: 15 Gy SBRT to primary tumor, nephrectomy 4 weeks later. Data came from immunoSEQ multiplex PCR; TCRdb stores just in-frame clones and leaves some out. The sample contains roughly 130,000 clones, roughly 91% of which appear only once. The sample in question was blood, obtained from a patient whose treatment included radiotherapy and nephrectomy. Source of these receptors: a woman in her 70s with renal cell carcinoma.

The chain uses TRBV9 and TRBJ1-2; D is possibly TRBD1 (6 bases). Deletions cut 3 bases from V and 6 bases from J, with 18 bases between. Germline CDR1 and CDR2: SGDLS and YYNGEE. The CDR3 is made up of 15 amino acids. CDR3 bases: TGTGCCAGCAGCGGGGGGGCGGCAGCACTCCATGGCTACACCTTC. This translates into CASSGGAAALHGYTF.

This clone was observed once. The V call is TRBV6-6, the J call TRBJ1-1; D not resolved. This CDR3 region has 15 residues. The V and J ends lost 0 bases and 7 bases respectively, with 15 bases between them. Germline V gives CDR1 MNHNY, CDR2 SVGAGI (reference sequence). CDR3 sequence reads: CASSYSGGSESEAFF. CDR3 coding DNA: TGTGCCAGCAGTTACTCTGGCGGTTCAGAAAGTGAAGCTTTCTTT.

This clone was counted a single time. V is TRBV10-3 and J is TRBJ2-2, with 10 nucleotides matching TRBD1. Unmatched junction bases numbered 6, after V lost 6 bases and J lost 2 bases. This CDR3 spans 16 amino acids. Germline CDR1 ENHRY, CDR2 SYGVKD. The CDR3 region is CAISGDRGRNTGELFF. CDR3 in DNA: TGTGCCATCAGCGGCGACAGGGGGCGAAACACCGGGGAGCTGTTTTTT.

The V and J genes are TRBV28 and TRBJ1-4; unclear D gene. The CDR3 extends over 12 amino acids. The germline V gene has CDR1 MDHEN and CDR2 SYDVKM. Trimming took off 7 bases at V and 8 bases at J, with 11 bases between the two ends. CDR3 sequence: CASMEGEEKLFF. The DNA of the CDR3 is TGTGCCAGCATGGAGGGAGAGGAAAAACTGTTTTTT.

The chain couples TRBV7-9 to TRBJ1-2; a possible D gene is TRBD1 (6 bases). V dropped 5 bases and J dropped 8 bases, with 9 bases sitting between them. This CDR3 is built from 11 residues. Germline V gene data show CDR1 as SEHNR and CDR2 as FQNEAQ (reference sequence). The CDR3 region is CASSQGIGYTF. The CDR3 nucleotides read TGTGCCAGCAGCCAGGGGATCGGCTACACCTTC.

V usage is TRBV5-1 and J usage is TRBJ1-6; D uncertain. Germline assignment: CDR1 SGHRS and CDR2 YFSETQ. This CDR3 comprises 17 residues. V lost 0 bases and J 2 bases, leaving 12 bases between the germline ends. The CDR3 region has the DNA TGCGCCAGCAGCTTGGCCTCCGTAGGAACCTATAATTCACCCCTCCACTTT. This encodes CASSLASVGTYNSPLHF.

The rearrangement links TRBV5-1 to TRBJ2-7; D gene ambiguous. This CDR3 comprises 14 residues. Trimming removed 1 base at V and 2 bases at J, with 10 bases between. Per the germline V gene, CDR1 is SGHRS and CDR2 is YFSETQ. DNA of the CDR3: TGCGCCAGCAGCTTGAATCCCGTGGCCTACGAGCAGTACTTC. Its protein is CASSLNPVAYEQYF.

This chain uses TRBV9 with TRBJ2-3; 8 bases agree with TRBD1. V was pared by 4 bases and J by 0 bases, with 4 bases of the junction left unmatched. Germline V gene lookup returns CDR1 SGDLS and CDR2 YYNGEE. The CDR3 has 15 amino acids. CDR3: CASSRTGPSTDTQYF. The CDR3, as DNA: TGTGCCAGCAGCCGGACAGGGCCGAGCACAGATACGCAGTATTTT.

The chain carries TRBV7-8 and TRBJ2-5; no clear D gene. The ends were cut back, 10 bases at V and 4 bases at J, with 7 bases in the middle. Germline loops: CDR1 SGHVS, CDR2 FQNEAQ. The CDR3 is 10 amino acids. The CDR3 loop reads CANRPETQYF. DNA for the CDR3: TGTGCCAACCGCCCAGAGACCCAGTACTTC.

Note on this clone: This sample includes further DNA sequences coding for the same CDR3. The chain's CDR3 is CASSFRGGNTEAFF. DNA of the CDR3: TGTGCCAGCAGTTTCCGGGGGGGGAACACTGAAGCTTTCTTT. This rearrangement joins TRBV28 to TRBJ1-1, with D tentatively TRBD1 (5 bases). This CDR3 has 14 amino acids. Germline CDR1 and CDR2: MDHEN and SYDVKM. V was shortened by 3 bases and J by 1 base, with 9 bases between the two germline ends.

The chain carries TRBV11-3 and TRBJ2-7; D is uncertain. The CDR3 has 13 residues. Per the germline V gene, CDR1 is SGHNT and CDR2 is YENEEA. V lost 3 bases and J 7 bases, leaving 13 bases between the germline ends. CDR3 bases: TGTGCCAGCAGCTTTGATCGTCGGCGTGAGCAGTACTTC. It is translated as CASSFDRRREQYF.

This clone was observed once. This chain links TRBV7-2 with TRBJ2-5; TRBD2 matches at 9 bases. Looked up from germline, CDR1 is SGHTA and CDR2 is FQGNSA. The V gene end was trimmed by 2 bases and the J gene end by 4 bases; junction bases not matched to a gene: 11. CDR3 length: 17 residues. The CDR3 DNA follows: TGTGCCAGCAGCTTAATGGGTGGCGGGGGGGCCCGAGAGACCCAGTACTTC. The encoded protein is CASSLMGGGGARETQYF.

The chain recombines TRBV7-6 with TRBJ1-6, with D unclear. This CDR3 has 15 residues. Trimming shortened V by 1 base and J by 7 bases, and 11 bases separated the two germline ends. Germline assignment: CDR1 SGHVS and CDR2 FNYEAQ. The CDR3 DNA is TGTGCCAGCAGCTTAGATTTTCGTCAGAATTCACCCCTCCACTTT. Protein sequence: CASSLDFRQNSPLHF.

The CDR3 bases are TGCGCCAGCAGCCAAGTACAGGGGAGCCAAGAGACCCAGTACTTC. Its translation is CASSQVQGSQETQYF. The gene calls are TRBV4-1 and TRBJ2-5, with 7 bases aligning to TRBD1. The length of the CDR3 is 15 residues. V was clipped by 1 base and J by 1 base; unmatched bases: 3. Germline V gene sequence: CDR1 MGHRA, CDR2 YSYEKL.

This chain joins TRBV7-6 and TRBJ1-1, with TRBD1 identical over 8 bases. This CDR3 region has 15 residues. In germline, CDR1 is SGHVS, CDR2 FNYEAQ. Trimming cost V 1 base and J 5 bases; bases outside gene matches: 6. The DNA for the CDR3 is TGTGCCAGCAGCTTAGGTGGGACAGGAGGAACTGAAGCTTTCTTT. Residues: CASSLGGTGGTEAFF.

The CDR3: CSVRRDLSTEAFF. The CDR3 region has the DNA TGCAGCGTGCGCAGGGACTTGTCCACTGAAGCTTTCTTT. J is TRBJ1-1 and V is TRBV29-1, with D tentatively TRBD1 (5 bases). This CDR3 has 13 amino acids. Looked up from germline, CDR1 is SQVTM and CDR2 is ANQGSEA. The ends were cut back, 6 bases at V and 4 bases at J, with 15 bases in the middle.

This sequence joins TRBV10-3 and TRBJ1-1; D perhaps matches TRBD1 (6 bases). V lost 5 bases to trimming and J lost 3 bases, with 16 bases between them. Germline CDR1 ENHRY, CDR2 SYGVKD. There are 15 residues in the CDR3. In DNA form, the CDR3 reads TGTGCCATCAGTTTAGGGGGAGAGCGGGACACTGAAGCTTTCTTT. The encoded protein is CAISLGGERDTEAFF.

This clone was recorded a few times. Written as DNA, the CDR3 is TGTGCCAGCAGACCCAGGGCCACTGAAGCTTTCTTT. This encodes CASRPRATEAFF. The chain is built from TRBV7-2 and TRBJ1-1, with D possibly being TRBD1 (5 bases). CDR3 size: 12 residues. V lost 6 bases and J lost 4, with 9 bases in between. Looked up from germline, CDR1 is SGHTA and CDR2 is FQGNSA.

CDR3 residues: CASSARDRSTQFF. As DNA, the CDR3 is TGTGCCAGCAGTGCCCGGGACAGATCTACCCAGTTCTTC. The gene calls are TRBV6-6 and TRBJ2-1, with 7 bases matching TRBD1. V shed 5 bases and J 13 bases; nucleotides not matched to a gene: 11. Germline CDR1 and CDR2: MNHNY and SVGAGI (reference sequence). CDR3 size: 13 residues.

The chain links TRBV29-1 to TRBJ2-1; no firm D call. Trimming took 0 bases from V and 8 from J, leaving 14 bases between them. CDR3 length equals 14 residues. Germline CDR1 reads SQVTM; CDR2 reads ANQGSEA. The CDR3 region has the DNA TGCAGCGTTGAAGAACGGATTCACTCCGATGAGCAGTTCTTC. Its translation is CSVEERIHSDEQFF.

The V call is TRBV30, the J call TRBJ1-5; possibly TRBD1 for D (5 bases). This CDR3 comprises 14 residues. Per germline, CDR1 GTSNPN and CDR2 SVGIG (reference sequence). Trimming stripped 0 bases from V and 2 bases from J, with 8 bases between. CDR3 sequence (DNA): TGTGCCTGGAGTGTACAGGTGCGCAATCAGCCCCAGCATTTT. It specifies CAWSVQVRNQPQHF.

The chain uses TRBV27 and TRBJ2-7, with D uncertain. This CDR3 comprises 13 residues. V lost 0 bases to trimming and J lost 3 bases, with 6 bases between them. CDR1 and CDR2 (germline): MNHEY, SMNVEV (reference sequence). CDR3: CASSLSRNYEQYF. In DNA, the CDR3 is TGTGCCAGCAGTTTATCCAGGAACTACGAGCAGTACTTC.

This CDR3 reads CASSLRGAPQYF. In DNA form, the CDR3 reads TGTGCCAGCAGTTTAAGGGGGGCCCCCCAGTACTTC. The rearrangement links TRBV28 to TRBJ2-5, with D possibly being TRBD1 or TRBD2 (6 bases each). Trimming took off 2 bases at V and 9 bases at J, with 10 bases between the two ends. The CDR3 runs to 12 residues. The germline gives CDR1 MDHEN, CDR2 SYDVKM. Full variable domain (missing parts from reference TRBV28 and TRBJ2-5): DVKVTQSSRYLVKRTGEKVFLECVQDMDHENMFWYRQDPGLGLRLIYFSYDVKMKEKGDIPEGYSVSREKKERFSLILESASTNQTSMYLCASSLRGAPQYFGPGTRLLVL.

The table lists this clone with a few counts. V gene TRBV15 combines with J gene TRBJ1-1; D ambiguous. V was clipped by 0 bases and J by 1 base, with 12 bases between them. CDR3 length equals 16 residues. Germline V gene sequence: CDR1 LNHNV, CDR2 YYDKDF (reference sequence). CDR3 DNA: TGTGCCACCAGCAGAGACCCCCCAGGAAGGAACACTGAAGCTTTCTTT. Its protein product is CATSRDPPGRNTEAFF.

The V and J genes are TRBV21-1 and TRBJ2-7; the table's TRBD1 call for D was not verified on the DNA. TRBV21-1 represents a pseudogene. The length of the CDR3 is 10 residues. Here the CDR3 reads CASSRAEQYF. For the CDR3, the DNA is TGTGCCAGCAGCAGGGCCGAGCAGTACTTC.

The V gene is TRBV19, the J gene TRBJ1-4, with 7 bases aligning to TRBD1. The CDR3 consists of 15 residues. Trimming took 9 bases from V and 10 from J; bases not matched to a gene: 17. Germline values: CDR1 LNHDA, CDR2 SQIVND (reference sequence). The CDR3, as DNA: TGTGCCAGCACCCTAGGGACAGCAGATGTTGGAAAACTGTTTTTT. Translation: CASTLGTADVGKLFF.